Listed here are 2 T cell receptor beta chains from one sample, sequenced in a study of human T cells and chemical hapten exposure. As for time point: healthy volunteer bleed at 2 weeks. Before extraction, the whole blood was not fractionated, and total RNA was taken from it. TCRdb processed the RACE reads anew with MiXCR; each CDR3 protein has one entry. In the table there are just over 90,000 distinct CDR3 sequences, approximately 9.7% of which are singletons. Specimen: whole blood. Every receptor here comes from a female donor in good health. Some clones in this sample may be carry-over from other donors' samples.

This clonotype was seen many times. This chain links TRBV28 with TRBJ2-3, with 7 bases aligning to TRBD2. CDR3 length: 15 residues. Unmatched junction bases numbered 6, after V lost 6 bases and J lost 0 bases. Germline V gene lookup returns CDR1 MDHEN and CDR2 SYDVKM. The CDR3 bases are TGTGCCAGCAGAGGCGGGAGTATCAGCACAGATACGCAGTATTTT. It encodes CASRGGSISTDTQYF.

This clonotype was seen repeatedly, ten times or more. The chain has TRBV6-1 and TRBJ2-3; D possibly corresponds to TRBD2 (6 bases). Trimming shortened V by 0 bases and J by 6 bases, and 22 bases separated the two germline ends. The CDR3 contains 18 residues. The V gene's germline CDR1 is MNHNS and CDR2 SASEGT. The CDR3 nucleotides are TGTGCCAGCAGTGAAGCGCTGTCGGCGGGACCCACGCGGGATACGCAGTATTTT. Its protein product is CASSEALSAGPTRDTQYF.